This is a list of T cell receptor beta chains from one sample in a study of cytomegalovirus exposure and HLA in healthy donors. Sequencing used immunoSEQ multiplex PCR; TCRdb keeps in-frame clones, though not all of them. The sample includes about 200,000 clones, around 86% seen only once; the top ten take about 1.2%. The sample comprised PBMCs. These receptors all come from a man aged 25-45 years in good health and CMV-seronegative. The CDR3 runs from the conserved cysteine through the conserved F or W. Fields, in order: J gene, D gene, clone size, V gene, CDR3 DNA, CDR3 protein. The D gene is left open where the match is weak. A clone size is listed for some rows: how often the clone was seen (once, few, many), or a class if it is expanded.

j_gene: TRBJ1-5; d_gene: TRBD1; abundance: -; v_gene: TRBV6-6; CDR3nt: TGTGCCAGCAGCACAGGGGGCGGCAATCAGCCCCAGCATTTT; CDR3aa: CASSTGGGNQPQHF
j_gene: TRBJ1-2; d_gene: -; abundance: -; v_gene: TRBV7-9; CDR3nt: TGTGCCAGCAGCTTCTGGAAGATGGACAGACTCTATGGCTACACCTTC; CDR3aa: CASSFWKMDRLYGYTF
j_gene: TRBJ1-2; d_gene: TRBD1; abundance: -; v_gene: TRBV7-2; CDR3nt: TGTGCCAGCAGTTCCGACAGGGCGGGACGTGGCTACACCTTC; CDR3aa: CASSSDRAGRGYTF
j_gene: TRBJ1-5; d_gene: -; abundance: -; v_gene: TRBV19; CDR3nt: TGTGCCAGTACCCCGACGGCAATGGGCTCCCAGCATTTT; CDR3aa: CASTPTAMGSQHF
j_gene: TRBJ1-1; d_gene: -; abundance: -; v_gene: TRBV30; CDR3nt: TGTGCCTGGAGTGTTGACAAGAACACTGAAGCTTTCTTT; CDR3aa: CAWSVDKNTEAFF
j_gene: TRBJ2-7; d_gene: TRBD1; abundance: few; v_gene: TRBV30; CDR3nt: TGTGCCTGGTCGGGACAGGGAGGCGAGCAGTACTTC; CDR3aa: CAWSGQGGEQYF
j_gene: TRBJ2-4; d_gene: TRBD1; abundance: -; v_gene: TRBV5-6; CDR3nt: TGTGCCAGCAGCTTGTTCCAGGGGGTAACAAAAAACATTCAGTACTTC; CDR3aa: CASSLFQGVTKNIQYF
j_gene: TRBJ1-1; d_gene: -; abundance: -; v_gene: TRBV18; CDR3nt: TGTGCCAGCTCCCAATCTGGCGGGAACACTGAAGCTTTCTTT; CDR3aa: CASSQSGGNTEAFF
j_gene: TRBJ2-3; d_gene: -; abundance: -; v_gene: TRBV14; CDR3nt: TGTGCCAGCTCTAACAGGGATAGCACAGATACGCAGTATTTT; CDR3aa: CASSNRDSTDTQYF
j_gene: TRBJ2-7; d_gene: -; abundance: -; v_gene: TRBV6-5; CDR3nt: TGTGCCAGCAGCACCATCGGGGAGAGCTCCTACGAGCAGTACTTC; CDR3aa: CASSTIGESSYEQYF
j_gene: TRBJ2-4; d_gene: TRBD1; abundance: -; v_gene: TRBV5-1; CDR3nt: TGCGCCAGCAGCTCCCGGACAGGCCCCGTAGCCAAAAACATTCAGTACTTC; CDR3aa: CASSSRTGPVAKNIQYF
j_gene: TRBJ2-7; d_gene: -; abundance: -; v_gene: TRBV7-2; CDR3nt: TGTGCCAGCAGCACGGGGACACGACGCTACGAGCAGTACTTC; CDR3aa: CASSTGTRRYEQYF
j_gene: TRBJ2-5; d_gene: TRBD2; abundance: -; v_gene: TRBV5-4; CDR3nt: TGTGCCAGCAGCGGGTACCTAGCGGGAGATGGAGAGACCCAGTACTTC; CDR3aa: CASSGYLAGDGETQYF
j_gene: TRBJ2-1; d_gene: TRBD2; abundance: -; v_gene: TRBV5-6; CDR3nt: TGTGCCAGCAGCTTAGGACTAGACGATGAGCAGTTCTTC; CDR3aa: CASSLGLDDEQFF
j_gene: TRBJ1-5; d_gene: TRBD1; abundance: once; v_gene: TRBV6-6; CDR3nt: TGTGCCAGCAGTTATCTCGAGGGGGCTAATCAGCCCCAGCATTTT; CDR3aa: CASSYLEGANQPQHF
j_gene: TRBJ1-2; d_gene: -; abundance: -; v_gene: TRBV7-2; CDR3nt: TGTGCCAGCAGCTTAGGTTTTGGACTAAGGAGTTCGGGCTACACCTTC; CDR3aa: CASSLGFGLRSSGYTF
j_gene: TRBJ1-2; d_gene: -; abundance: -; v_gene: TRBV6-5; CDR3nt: TGTGCCAGCAGTGCCGACAGTCCCTATGGCTACACCTTC; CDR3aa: CASSADSPYGYTF
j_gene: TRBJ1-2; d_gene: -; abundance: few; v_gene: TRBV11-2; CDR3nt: TGTGCCAGCAGTCTGACAGCTGGGGCTTACTATGGCTACACCTTC; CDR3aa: CASSLTAGAYYGYTF
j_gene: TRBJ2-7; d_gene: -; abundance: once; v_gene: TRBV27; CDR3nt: TGTGCCAGCAGTTTATTGCAGGTCGGTTACGAGCAGTACTTC; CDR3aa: CASSLLQVGYEQYF
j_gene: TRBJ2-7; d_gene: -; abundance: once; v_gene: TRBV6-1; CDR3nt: TGTGCCAGCAGGAATCACGAGCAGTACTTC; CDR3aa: CASRNHEQYF
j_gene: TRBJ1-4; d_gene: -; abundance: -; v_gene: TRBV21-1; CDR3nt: TGTGCCAGCCCCTTATCTATGCCACAGCGGATTGAAAAACTGTTTTTT; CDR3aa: CASPLSMPQRIEKLFF
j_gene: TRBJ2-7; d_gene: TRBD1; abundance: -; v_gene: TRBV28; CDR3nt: TGTGCCAGCAGACCACCCCCGGGACAGGGGGGTTACGAGCAGTACTTC; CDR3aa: CASRPPPGQGGYEQYF
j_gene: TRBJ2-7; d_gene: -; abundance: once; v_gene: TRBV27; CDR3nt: TGTGCCAGCAGGACGTACAGTGCTGCTTACGAGCAGTACTTC; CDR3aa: CASRTYSAAYEQYF
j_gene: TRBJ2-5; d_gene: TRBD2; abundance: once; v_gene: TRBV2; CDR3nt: TGTGCCAGCAGTGATAGCGGGAGGTTCGTACTGTACTTC; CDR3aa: CASSDSGRFVLYF
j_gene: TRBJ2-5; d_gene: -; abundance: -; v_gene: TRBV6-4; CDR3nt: TGTGCCAGCAGCCATTCCCCCTGGGCGACGGTTCAAGAGACCCAGTACTTC; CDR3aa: CASSHSPWATVQETQYF
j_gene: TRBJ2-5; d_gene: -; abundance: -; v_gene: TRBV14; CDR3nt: TGTGCCAGCAGCCAAACCTCTATTACGGGGACCCAGTACTTC; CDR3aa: CASSQTSITGTQYF
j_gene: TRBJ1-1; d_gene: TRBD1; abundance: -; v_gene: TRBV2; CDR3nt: TGTGCCAGCAGGATTACAGGGGCCCTTGGGGGGAACACTGAAGCTTTCTTT; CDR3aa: CASRITGALGGNTEAFF
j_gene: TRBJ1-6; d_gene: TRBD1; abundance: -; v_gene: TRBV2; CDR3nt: TGTGCCAGCAGTCCCCCCGGGACAGGGGTAATTTCACCCCTCCACTTT; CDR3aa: CASSPPGTGVISPLHF
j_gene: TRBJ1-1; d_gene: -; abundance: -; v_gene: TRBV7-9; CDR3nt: TGTGCCAGCAGCTTAGAAGGGGAATCTCGAGCTTTCTTT; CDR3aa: CASSLEGESRAFF
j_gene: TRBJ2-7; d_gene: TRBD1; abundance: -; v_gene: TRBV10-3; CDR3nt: TGTGCCATCAGTGGGAAGGACAGGGGCTACGAGCAGTACTTC; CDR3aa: CAISGKDRGYEQYF
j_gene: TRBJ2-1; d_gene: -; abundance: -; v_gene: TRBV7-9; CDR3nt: TGTGCCAGCAGCTTTACCGGTTCGCGGGGCAATGAGCAGTTCTTC; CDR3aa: CASSFTGSRGNEQFF
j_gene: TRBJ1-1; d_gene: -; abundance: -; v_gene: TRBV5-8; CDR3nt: TGTGCCAGCAGCTTGGAGGGGCTGAACACTGAAGCTTTCTTT; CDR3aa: CASSLEGLNTEAFF